This T cell receptor beta chain came from a study of shared clonotypes between healthy human individuals. Method: immunoSEQ multiplex PCR; TCRdb's copy keeps in-frame clones and lacks some. The sample yields about 500,000 clones, 70% to 80% seen once. The germline V gene encodes CDR1 KGHSH and CDR2 LQKENI. V was cut by 0 bases and J by 0 bases, with 6 bases left in between. The CDR3 is made up of 15 amino acids. The receptor's source is a woman in her forties in good health. Some clones in this sample may be carry-over from other donors' samples. The rearrangement joins TRBV18 to TRBJ1-3, with D uncertain. The sequenced sample was PBMCs. This CDR3 is CASSPPSGSGNTIYF. CDR3 nucleotide sequence: TGTGCCAGCTCACCACCGTCCGGCTCTGGAAACACCATATATTTT.